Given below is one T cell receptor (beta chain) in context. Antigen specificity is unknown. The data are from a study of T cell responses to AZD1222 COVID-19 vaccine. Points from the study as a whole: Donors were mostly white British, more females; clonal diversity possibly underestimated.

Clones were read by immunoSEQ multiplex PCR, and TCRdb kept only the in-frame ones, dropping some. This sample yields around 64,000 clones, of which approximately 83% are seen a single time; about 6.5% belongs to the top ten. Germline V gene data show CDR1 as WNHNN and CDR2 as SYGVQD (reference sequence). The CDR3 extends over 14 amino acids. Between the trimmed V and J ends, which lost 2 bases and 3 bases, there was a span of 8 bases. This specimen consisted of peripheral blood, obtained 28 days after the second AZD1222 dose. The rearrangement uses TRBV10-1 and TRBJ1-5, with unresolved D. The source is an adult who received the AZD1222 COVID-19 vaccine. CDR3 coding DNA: TGCGCCAGCAGTGAGGGATCGGACAATCAGCCCCAGCATTTT. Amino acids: CASSEGSDNQPQHF.